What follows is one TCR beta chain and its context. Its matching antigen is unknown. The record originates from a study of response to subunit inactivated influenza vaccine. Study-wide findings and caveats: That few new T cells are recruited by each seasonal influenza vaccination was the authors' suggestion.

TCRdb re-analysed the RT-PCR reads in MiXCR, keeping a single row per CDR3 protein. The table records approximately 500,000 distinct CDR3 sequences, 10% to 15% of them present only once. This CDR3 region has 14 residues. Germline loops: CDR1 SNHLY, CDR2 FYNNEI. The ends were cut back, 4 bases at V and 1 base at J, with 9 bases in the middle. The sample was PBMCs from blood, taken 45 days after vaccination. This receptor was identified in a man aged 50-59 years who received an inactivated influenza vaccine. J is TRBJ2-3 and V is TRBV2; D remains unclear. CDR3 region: CASSVVPGTDTQYF. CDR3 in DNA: TGTGCCAGCAGTGTGGTTCCGGGCACAGATACGCAGTATTTT.